This TCR beta chain is drawn from a study of T cell changes during pregnancy in multiple sclerosis. V lost 4 bases to trimming and J lost 1 base, with 19 bases between them. This CDR3 has 17 amino acids. Germline CDR1 and CDR2: SGHNT and YENEEA. The table came from immunoSEQ multiplex PCR; TCRdb's copy has only in-frame clones and leaves some out. The sample lists about 38,000 clones; around 90% were seen once. The material sequenced was CD4+ T cells from peripheral blood mononuclear cells, taken after pregnancy. The chain carries TRBV11-3 and TRBJ1-2; TRBD1 might be the D (5 bases). This sequence originates from a female donor in good health, enrolled as a control in a pregnancy study. DNA for the CDR3: TGTGCCAGCAGCTCCTCGAACCGACAGCGTATTAACTATGGCTACACCTTC. This encodes CASSSSNRQRINYGYTF. Looking up the rest from reference TRBV11-3 and TRBJ1-2 gives the full variable domain: EAGVVQSPRYKIIEKKQPVAFWCNPISGHNTLYWYLQNLGQGPELLIRYENEEAVDDSQLPKDRFSAERLKGVDSTLKIQPAELGDSAVYLCASSSSNRQRINYGYTFGSGTRLTVV.